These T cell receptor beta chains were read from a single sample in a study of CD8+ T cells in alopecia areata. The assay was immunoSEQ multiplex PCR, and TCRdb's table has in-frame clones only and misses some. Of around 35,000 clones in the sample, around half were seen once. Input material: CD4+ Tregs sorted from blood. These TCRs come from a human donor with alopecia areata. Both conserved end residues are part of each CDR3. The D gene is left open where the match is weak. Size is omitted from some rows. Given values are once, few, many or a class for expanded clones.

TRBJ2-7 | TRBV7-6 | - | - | TGTGCCAGCAGCCGAAACAGGGGAGGGGCCTACGAGCAGTACTTC | CASSRNRGGAYEQYF
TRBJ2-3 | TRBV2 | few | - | TGTGCCAGCAGCGGAGGGACCTTCACAGATACGCAGTATTTT | CASSGGTFTDTQYF
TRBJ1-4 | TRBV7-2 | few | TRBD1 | TGTGCCAGCAGCTTCGTCGGGACAGGGGGTGAAAAACTGTTTTTT | CASSFVGTGGEKLFF
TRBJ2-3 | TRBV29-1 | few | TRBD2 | TGCAGCGTTGAAGGGCTAGCGGGAGGCTCAGGGACAGATACGCAGTATTTT | CSVEGLAGGSGTDTQYF
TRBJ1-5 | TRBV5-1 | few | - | TGCGCCAGCAGCTTGAGTGGGGCAGAAAGTCAGCCCCAGCATTTT | CASSLSGAESQPQHF
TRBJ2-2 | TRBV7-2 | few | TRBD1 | TGTGCCAGCAGCTTCAATGGACAGGGGGCAGGCGGGGAGCTGTTTTTT | CASSFNGQGAGGELFF
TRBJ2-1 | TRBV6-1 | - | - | TGTGCCAGCATCAGCGGGTTTCAGCGGTTCTTC | CASISGFQRFF
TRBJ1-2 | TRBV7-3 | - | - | TGTGCCAGCAGCACCGGGACACTTTCAGGGGTCGATGGCTACACCTTC | CASSTGTLSGVDGYTF
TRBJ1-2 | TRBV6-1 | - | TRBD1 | TGTGCCACCACCGACAGGGTCTATGGCTACACCTTC | CATTDRVYGYTF
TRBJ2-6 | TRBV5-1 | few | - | TGCGCCAGCAGCAAGGGCAGGCCTAGCGCTGGGGCCAACGTCCTGACTTTC | CASSKGRPSAGANVLTF
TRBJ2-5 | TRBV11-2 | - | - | TGTGCCAGCAGCCTCGATATTGAGACCCAGTACTTC | CASSLDIETQYF
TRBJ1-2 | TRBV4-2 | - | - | TGTGCCAGCAGCCAAGATATCCCCTATGGCTACACCTTC | CASSQDIPYGYTF
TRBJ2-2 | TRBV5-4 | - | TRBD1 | TGTGCCAGCAGCTTGACAGGCAGGGGGTACACCGGGGAGCTGTTTTTT | CASSLTGRGYTGELFF
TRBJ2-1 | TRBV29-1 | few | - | TGCAGCGCTTACCCCAGGCACAATGAGCAGTTCTTC | CSAYPRHNEQFF
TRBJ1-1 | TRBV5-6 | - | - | TGTGCCAGCAGCTCAATCCGGGGGCCCCCGGTGGAAGCTTTCTTT | CASSSIRGPPVEAFF
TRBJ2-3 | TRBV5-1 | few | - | TGCGCCAGCAGCTTGGGGCTAAGGCCGTCGACTAGCACAGATACGCAGTATTTT | CASSLGLRPSTSTDTQYF
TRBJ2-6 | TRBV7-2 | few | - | TGTGCCAGCAGCGCCTACACTTCTGGGGCCAACGTCCTGACTTTC | CASSAYTSGANVLTF
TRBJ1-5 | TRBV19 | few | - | TGTGCCAGTAGTATTCGAAATCAGCCCCAGCATTTT | CASSIRNQPQHF
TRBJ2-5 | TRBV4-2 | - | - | TGTGCCAGCAGCCAAAATCTTGGCCGGGACTCGCTAAAGGAGACCCAGTACTTC | CASSQNLGRDSLKETQYF
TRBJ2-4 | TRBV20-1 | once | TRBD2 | TGCAGTGCTAGAGATGGGAGGGTTCAGTACTTC | CSARDGRVQYF
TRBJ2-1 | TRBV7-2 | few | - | TGTGCCAGCAGCTACAACCGGGACTTGGGGTTCTTC | CASSYNRDLGFF